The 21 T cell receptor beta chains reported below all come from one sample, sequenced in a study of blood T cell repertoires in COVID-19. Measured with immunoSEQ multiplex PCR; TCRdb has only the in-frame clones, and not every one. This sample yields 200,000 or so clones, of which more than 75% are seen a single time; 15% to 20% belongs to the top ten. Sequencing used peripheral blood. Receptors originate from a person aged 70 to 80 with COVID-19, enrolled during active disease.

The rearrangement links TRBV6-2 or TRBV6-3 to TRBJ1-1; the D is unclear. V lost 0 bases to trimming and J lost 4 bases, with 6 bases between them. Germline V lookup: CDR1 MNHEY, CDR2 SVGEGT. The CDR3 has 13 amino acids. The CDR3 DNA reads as TGTGCCAGCAGTTACTCCAGGTCCACTGAAGCTTTCTTT. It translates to CASSYSRSTEAFF.

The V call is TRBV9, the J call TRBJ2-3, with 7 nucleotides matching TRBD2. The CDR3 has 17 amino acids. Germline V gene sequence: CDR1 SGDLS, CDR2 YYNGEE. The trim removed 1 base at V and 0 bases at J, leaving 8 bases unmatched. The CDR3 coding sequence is TGTGCCAGCAGCGTAAGTTCGGGAGGACGTAGCACAGATACGCAGTATTTT. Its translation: CASSVSSGGRSTDTQYF.

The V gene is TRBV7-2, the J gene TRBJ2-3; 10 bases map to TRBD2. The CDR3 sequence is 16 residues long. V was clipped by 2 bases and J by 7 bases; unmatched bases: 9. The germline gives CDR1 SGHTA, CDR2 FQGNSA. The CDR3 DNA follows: TGTGCCAGCAGCTTACCCAGCGGGGGGGCCAGGCATACGCAGTATTTT. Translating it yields CASSLPSGGARHTQYF.

The CDR3: CASSPTGGGGRPQHF. Here the CDR3 DNA reads TGTGCCAGCAGCCCGACAGGGGGAGGCGGGCGGCCCCAGCATTTT. The chain links TRBV6-2 or TRBV6-3 to TRBJ1-5; 9 bases map to TRBD1. Germline V lookup: CDR1 MNHEY, CDR2 SVGEGT. J gave up 9 bases and V 6 bases, and 12 bases lay outside the gene matches. The CDR3 consists of 15 residues.

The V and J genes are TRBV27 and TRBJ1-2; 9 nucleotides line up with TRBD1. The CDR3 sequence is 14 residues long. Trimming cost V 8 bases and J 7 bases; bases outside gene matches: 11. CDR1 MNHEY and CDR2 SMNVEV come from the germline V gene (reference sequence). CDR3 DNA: TGTGCCAGCGGCCAGACAGGGGGAATTGGTGGCTACACCTTC. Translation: CASGQTGGIGGYTF.

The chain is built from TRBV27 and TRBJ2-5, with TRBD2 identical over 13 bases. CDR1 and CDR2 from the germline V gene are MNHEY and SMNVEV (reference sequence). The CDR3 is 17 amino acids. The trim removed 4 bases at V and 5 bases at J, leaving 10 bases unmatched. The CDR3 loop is CASSSVRLAGGRETQYF. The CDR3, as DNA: TGTGCCAGCAGTTCCGTAAGACTAGCGGGAGGACGGGAGACCCAGTACTTC.

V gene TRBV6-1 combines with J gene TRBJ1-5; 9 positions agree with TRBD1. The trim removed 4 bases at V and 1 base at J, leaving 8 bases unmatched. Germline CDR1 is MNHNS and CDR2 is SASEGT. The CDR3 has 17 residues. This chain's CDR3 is CASSVRTGGRSNQPQHF. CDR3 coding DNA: TGTGCCAGCAGTGTAAGAACAGGGGGCCGAAGCAATCAGCCCCAGCATTTT.

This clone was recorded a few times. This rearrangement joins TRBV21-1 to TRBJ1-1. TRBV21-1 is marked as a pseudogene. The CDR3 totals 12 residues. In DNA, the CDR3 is TGTGCCAGCAACCATAGTGAATCTGAAGCTTTCTTT. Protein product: CASNHSESEAFF.

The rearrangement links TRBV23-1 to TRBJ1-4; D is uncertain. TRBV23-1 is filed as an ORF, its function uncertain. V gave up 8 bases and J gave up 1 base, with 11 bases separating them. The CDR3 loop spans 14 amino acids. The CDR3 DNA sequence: TGCGCCAGCCTGGGTTGCGGAACTAATGAAAAACTGTTTTTT. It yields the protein CASLGCGTNEKLFF.

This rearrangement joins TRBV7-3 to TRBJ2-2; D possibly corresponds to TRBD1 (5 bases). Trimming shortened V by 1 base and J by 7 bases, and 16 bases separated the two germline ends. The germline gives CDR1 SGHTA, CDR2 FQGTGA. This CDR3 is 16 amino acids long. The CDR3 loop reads CASSLNPAGIGGELFF. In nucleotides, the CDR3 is TGTGCCAGCAGCTTAAACCCCGCAGGGATCGGCGGGGAGCTGTTTTTT.

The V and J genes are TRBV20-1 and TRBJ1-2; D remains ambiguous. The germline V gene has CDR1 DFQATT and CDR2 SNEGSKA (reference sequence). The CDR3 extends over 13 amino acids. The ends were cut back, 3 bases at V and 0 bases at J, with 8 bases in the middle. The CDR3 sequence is CSASQAPNYGYTF. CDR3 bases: TGCAGTGCTAGTCAGGCACCTAACTATGGCTACACCTTC.

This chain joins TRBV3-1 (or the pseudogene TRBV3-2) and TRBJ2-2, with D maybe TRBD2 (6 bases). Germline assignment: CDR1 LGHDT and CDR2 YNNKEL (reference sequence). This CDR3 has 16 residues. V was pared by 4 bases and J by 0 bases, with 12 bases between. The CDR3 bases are TGTGCCAGCAGCCCAGCCGGAGGGACGAACACCGGGGAGCTGTTTTTT. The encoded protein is CASSPAGGTNTGELFF.

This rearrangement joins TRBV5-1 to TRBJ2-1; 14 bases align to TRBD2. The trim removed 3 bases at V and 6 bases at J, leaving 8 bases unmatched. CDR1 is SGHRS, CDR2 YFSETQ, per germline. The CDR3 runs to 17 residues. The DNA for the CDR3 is TGCGCCAGCAGCTGGGGGACTAGCGGGAGTTCGGGCAATGAGCAGTTCTTC. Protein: CASSWGTSGSSGNEQFF.

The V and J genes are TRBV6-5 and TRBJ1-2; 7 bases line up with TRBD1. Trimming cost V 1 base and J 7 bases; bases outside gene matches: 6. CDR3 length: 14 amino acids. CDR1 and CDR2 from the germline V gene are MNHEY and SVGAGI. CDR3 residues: CASSYFKQGSGYTF. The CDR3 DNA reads TGTGCCAGCAGTTACTTCAAACAGGGGTCTGGCTACACCTTC.

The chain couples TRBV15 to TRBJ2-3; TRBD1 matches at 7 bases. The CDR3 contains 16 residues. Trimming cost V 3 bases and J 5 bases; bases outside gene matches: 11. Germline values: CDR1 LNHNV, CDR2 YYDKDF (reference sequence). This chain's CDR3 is CATSSELRGRGDTQYF. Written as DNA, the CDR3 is TGTGCCACCAGCAGTGAGCTAAGGGGGCGCGGAGATACGCAGTATTTT. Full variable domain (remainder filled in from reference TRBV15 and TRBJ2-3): DAMVIQNPRYQVTQFGKPVTLSCSQTLNHNVMYWYQQKSSQAPKLLFHYYDKDFNNEADTPDNFQSRRPNTSFCFLDIRSPGLGDTAMYLCATSSELRGRGDTQYFGPGTRLTVL.

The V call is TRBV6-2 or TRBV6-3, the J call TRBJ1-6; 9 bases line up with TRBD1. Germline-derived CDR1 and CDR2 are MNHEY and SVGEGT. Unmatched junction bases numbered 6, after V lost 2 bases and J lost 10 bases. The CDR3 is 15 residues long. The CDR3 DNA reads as TGTGCCAGCAGTTACCGGACAGGGGTGGGATCACCCCTCCACTTT. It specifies CASSYRTGVGSPLHF.

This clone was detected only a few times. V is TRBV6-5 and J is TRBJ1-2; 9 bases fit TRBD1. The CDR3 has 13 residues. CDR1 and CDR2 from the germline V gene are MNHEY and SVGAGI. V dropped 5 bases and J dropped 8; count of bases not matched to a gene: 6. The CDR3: CASSKQGARGYTF. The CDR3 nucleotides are TGTGCCAGCAGTAAACAGGGGGCGCGGGGCTACACCTTC.

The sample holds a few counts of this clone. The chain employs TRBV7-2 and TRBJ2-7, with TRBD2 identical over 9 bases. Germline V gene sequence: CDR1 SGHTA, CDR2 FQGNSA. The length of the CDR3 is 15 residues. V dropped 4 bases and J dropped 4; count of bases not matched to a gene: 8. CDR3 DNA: TGTGCCAGCAGCTCACCGACTAGCGGTACGTACGAGCAGTACTTC. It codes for CASSSPTSGTYEQYF.

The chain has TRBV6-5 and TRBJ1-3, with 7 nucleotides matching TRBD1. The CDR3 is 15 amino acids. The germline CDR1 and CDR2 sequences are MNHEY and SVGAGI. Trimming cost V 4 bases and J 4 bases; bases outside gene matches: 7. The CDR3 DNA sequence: TGTGCCAGCAGTTCGCAGGGGGTGAGGGGAAACACCATATATTTT. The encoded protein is CASSSQGVRGNTIYF.

The CDR3 DNA sequence: TGTGCCACGCAAGCTACGGGGGAGCAGTTCTTC. Residues: CATQATGEQFF. V and J are TRBV3-1 (or the pseudogene TRBV3-2) and TRBJ2-1, with TRBD2 as a possible D gene (5 bases). V lost 10 bases and J 10 bases, leaving 14 bases between the germline ends. Germline V lookup: CDR1 LGHDT, CDR2 YNNKEL (reference sequence). This CDR3 comprises 11 residues.

As DNA, the CDR3 is TGTGCCAGTAGTAAGGACAGGGAAGGCTATGGCTACACCTTC. Protein product: CASSKDREGYGYTF. V and J are TRBV19 and TRBJ1-2; 8 bases agree with TRBD1. V shed 4 bases, J shed 4 bases, and the junction held 5 bases outside the gene matches. Germline V CDR1 and CDR2: LNHDA, SQIVND (reference sequence). The CDR3 sequence is 14 residues long.